The T cell receptor beta chain under discussion was sequenced for a study of vaccination and CD4 T cells after COVID-19. Study background: Each enrolled participant received a two-dose regimen of either BNT162b2 or mRNA-1273 vaccine.

Comment on this clonotype: Antigen unknown.

This CDR3 comprises 15 residues. Germline CDR1 and CDR2: LNHDA and SQIVND (reference sequence). V lost 1 base, J lost 1 base, and 11 bases lay in between. Treatment specified: approximately 10-day PBMC culture with coronavirus spike peptide pools or control peptides (ViraFEST assay). Positive PCR dates covered March to December 2020, before US Alpha, Beta and Delta variants. Cultured CD4+ T cell DNA was sequenced using the Oncomine TCR Beta short-read assay. TCRdb reprocessed the PCR reads via MiXCR and lists one record per CDR3 protein. The sample has some 9,000 distinct CDR3 sequences, around 37% seen once.

The sequence derives from a human donor who had recovered from COVID-19. The rearrangement uses TRBV19 and TRBJ2-7, with D perhaps TRBD1 or TRBD2 (6 bases each). Specimen: CD4+ T cells from blood, cultured in vitro. The CDR3 DNA is TGTGCCAGTAGTATAGGAGGGGGAGGTTCCTACGAGCAGTACTTC. Residues: CASSIGGGGSYEQYF.